This TCR beta chain originates from a study of cytomegalovirus exposure and HLA in healthy donors. The PCR made use of 60 Vbeta and 13 Jbeta primers. Sequencing was performed with immunoSEQ multiplex PCR; in TCRdb, only in-frame clones are kept and a portion is missing. Among under 200,000 clones listed, 80% were seen once. The V gene lost 2 bases and the J gene lost 5 bases, with 6 bases spanning the gap. The CDR3 runs 12 residues. Germline V gene lookup returns CDR1 MNHNY and CDR2 SVGAGI (reference sequence). This clone was recorded once. Its antigen is undetermined. Study conclusions and caveats: Apart from CMV serostatus, no immune exposure information was available. Roughly uniform depth of sequencing across donors was assumed in presence/absence analyses. In a later analysis, productive TCRs from donors in an Asian-associated ancestry cluster reportedly carried fewer N-insertions than the cohort mean.

This receptor was obtained from a man aged 40-49 years in good health and CMV-seronegative. Sequencing was done on a sample of PBMCs. The chain recombines TRBV6-6 with TRBJ1-2; D is undetermined. The CDR3: CASSYPRYGYTF. The CDR3 DNA is TGTGCCAGCAGTTACCCCCGGTATGGCTACACCTTC.